The 18 T cell receptor beta chains in this list originate from one sample, sequenced in a study of blood T cells in healthy people across ages. Sample-barcoded 5' priming and a J-beta primer mix drove a second PCR of roughly 6 to 12 cycles. TCRdb itself ran the 5' RACE reads through MiXCR, one entry per CDR3 protein. The sample carries about 600,000 distinct CDR3 sequences, about 45% recorded once. The specimen was blood. Source of these receptors: an elderly man in good health.

The rearrangement joins TRBV7-2 to TRBJ2-5, with D possibly called TRBD1 or TRBD2 (6 bases each). The CDR3 contains 15 residues. Germline values: CDR1 SGHTA, CDR2 FQGNSA. Trimming shortened V by 4 bases and J by 4 bases, and 16 bases separated the two germline ends. The CDR3 sequence is CASSSSQGGRETQYF. The DNA for the CDR3 is TGTGCCAGCAGCTCATCCCAAGGGGGGCGAGAGACCCAGTACTTC.

The rearrangement joins TRBV15 to TRBJ2-5, with D possibly being TRBD1 (6 bases). Per germline, CDR1 LNHNV and CDR2 YYDKDF (reference sequence). V was pared by 1 base and J by 4 bases, with 13 bases between. The length of the CDR3 is 15 residues. The CDR3 bases are TGTGCCACCAGCAGAGTAGGGGGTCTCGGAGAGACCCAGTACTTC. Residues: CATSRVGGLGETQYF.

The chain is built from TRBV6-5 and TRBJ2-1; 8 bases match TRBD2. CDR1 MNHEY and CDR2 SVGAGI come from the germline V gene. The CDR3 consists of 17 residues. The V segment lost 0 bases and the J segment 6 bases; nucleotides outside the gene matches: 10. CDR3 sequence: CASSYSSRLAGGNEQFF. DNA for the CDR3: TGTGCCAGCAGTTACTCGAGCCGTCTAGCGGGCGGCAATGAGCAGTTCTTC.

The chain couples TRBV9 to TRBJ1-5, with a tentative D call TRBD1 (5 bases). This CDR3 spans 16 amino acids. V lost 4 bases and J lost 1, with 15 bases in between. Germline V lookup: CDR1 SGDLS, CDR2 YYNGEE. The CDR3 reads CASSRDPGISNQPQHF. The CDR3 DNA reads as TGTGCCAGCAGCCGGGACCCAGGGATCAGCAATCAGCCCCAGCATTTT.

This clonotype showed up just a few times. The V and J genes are TRBV4-1 and TRBJ1-5; D ambiguous. V was clipped by 2 bases and J by 5 bases, with 7 bases between them. In germline, CDR1 is MGHRA, CDR2 YSYEKL. The CDR3 is 13 residues long. This CDR3 reads CASSQFDDQPQHF. The DNA for the CDR3 is TGCGCCAGCAGCCAATTCGATGATCAGCCCCAGCATTTT.

This clonotype was observed a handful of times. The gene calls are TRBV7-2 and TRBJ2-1, with D perhaps TRBD1 or TRBD2 (5 bases each). The V gene's germline CDR1 is SGHTA and CDR2 FQGNSA. Trimming removed 6 bases from V and 2 bases from J, with 20 bases in between. This CDR3 is built from 17 residues. CDR3: CASSPRGSRATYNEQFF. CDR3 nucleotides: TGTGCCAGCAGTCCCCGAGGGTCCAGGGCAACCTACAATGAGCAGTTCTTC. Drawing the rest from reference TRBV7-2 and TRBJ2-1, the complete variable domain is GAGVSQSPSNKVTEKGKDVELRCDPISGHTALYWYRQSLGQGLEFLIYFQGNSAPDKSGLPSDRFSAERTGGSVSTLTIQRTQQEDSAVYLCASSPRGSRATYNEQFFGPGTRLTVL.

Turning to this clonotype: Its ends do not fully match the called genes, so a read error is possible. The gene calls are TRBV15 and TRBJ2-3, with 8 bases identical to TRBD1. Germline V gene lookup returns CDR1 LNHNV and CDR2 YYDKDF (reference sequence). The CDR3 runs to 13 residues. CDR3 loop: CATNRDRGDTQYF. The DNA for the CDR3 is TGTGCCACCAACAGAGACAGGGGAGATACGCAGTATTTT.

This chain's CDR3 is CASSLVSGEAHEQFF. The CDR3 bases are TGTGCCAGCAGCTTAGTTAGCGGGGAGGCACATGAGCAGTTCTTC. V and J are TRBV7-9 and TRBJ2-1; 8 nucleotides match TRBD2. The V gene end was trimmed by 1 base and the J gene end by 8 bases; junction bases not matched to a gene: 7. Germline V gives CDR1 SEHNR, CDR2 FQNEAQ (reference sequence). The CDR3 is 15 amino acids.

The table lists this clonotype with a few counts. The chain is built from TRBV11-2 and TRBJ2-3, with D uncertain. The V end lost 3 bases, the J end lost 6 bases, and 13 bases lay between the germline ends. CDR1 and CDR2 from the germline V gene are SGHAT and FQNNGV. The CDR3 covers 14 residues. The CDR3 sequence: CASSLGSVEDTQYF. The CDR3, as DNA: TGTGCCAGCAGCTTGGGGTCGGTGGAGGATACGCAGTATTTT.

The chain couples TRBV7-2 to TRBJ2-3; D is perhaps TRBD2 (5 bases). CDR1 and CDR2 from the germline V gene are SGHTA and FQGNSA. The CDR3 has 15 residues. V was clipped by 2 bases and J by 4 bases, with 13 bases between them. The DNA of the CDR3 is TGTGCCAGCAGCTTACAAAAGGTCGGGGCAGATACGCAGTATTTT. Translated, it gives CASSLQKVGADTQYF. The variable domain in full, completed from reference TRBV7-2 and TRBJ2-3, reads GAGVSQSPSNKVTEKGKDVELRCDPISGHTALYWYRQSLGQGLEFLIYFQGNSAPDKSGLPSDRFSAERTGGSVSTLTIQRTQQEDSAVYLCASSLQKVGADTQYFGPGTRLTVL.

This chain uses TRBV12-3 or TRBV12-4 with TRBJ1-1; TRBD1 agrees at 10 bases. With V trimmed by 2 bases and J by 8 bases, 8 bases remained unmatched. This CDR3 region has 15 residues. The CDR3 loop is CASSLSRTGGREAFF. CDR3 DNA sequence: TGTGCCAGCAGTTTATCCCGGACAGGGGGTAGAGAAGCTTTCTTT.

V is TRBV11-2 and J is TRBJ2-7; D remains ambiguous. TRBJ2-5 explains the end of the DNA better; the J call may be wrong. This CDR3 spans 16 amino acids. CDR1 is SGHAT, CDR2 FQNNGV, per germline. This CDR3 reads CASSLGPGIGPETQYF. Written as DNA, the CDR3 is TGTGCCAGCAGCTTAGGTCCGGGTATCGGACCCGAGACCCAGTACTTC.

CDR3 coding DNA: TGTGCCAGCAGCCCTGCCGGGACAAAGGTCTACGAGCAGTACTTC. This sequence encodes CASSPAGTKVYEQYF. The chain combines TRBV3-1 with TRBJ2-7, with D tentatively TRBD1 (6 bases). V was cut by 4 bases and J by 3 bases, with 16 bases left in between. Germline loops: CDR1 LGHDT, CDR2 YNNKEL (reference sequence). The CDR3 runs 15 residues.

The CDR3 DNA reads as TGTGCCAGCAGTTACAGGGAAATTCAGCCCCAGCATTTT. Protein: CASSYREIQPQHF. This chain links TRBV2 with TRBJ1-5; tentatively, D is TRBD1 (6 bases). The CDR3 consists of 13 residues. Trimming shortened V by 5 bases and J by 6 bases, and 11 bases separated the two germline ends. Germline values: CDR1 SNHLY, CDR2 FYNNEI.

This chain links TRBV9 with TRBJ2-2; 9 bases fit TRBD2. Germline values: CDR1 SGDLS, CDR2 YYNGEE. The CDR3 contains 16 residues. V was clipped by 1 base and J by 2 bases; unmatched bases: 3. The CDR3 spells CASSVFSGSNTGELFF. CDR3 nucleotide sequence: TGTGCCAGCAGCGTATTTAGCGGGAGTAACACCGGGGAGCTGTTTTTT.

J is TRBJ2-3 and V is TRBV9; 14 positions match TRBD2. Germline V CDR1 and CDR2: SGDLS, YYNGEE. The V gene end was trimmed by 4 bases and the J gene end by 10 bases; junction bases not matched to a gene: 11. The CDR3 runs to 16 residues. The CDR3 loop reads CASSTQPGLAGVAQYF. DNA of the CDR3: TGTGCCAGCAGCACTCAACCGGGACTAGCGGGAGTAGCGCAGTATTTT.

This clonotype turned up a few times. The CDR3, as DNA: TGCAGTGCTGTGGGGGGAATCTATGGCTACACCTTC. It codes for CSAVGGIYGYTF. The V and J genes are TRBV20-1 and TRBJ1-2, with D perhaps TRBD1 (5 bases). The CDR3 length is 12 residues. The V and J ends lost 5 bases and 4 bases respectively, with 11 bases between them. Germline CDR1 and CDR2: DFQATT and SNEGSKA (reference sequence).

The chain uses TRBV18 and TRBJ2-3; no reliable D call. V dropped 1 base and J dropped 3 bases, with 11 bases sitting between them. Germline V gives CDR1 KGHSH, CDR2 LQKENI. This CDR3 is 15 amino acids long. CDR3 amino acids: CASSPRTVETDTQYF. In DNA, the CDR3 is TGTGCCAGCTCACCACGAACGGTCGAGACAGATACGCAGTATTTT.